Below, 21 T cell receptor beta chains from the same sample are listed, as sequenced in a study of CD8+CD57+ T cells in acquired aplastic anemia (dated by TCRdb to 2016 to 2019). The instrument given in TCRdb is Illumina HiSeq 2000. Genomic DNA was used as template for profiling of TCR beta VDJ combinations and CDR3 sequences. Starting from the raw public reads, TCRdb applied fastp trimming at Q25, assembled clones with MiXCR and retained in-frame beta chains. For every CDR3 protein sequence, its rows merge into one entry that carries the most common genes and DNA. For this sample the table gives over 40,000 distinct CDR3 sequences, of which about 78% were detected only once. The ten most abundant clones make up 34% of the sample. The sequenced sample consisted of sorted CD4+, CD8+, or CD8+CD57+ T cells (not recorded which) from PBMCs. The receptor source for this set is a human donor in good health, serving as a control.

This chain links TRBV5-1 with TRBJ2-7, with TRBD1 identical over 11 bases. The J call may be mistaken, given a closer DNA end match to TRBJ1-2. The length of the CDR3 is 14 residues. CDR1 is SGHRS, CDR2 YFSETQ, per germline. CDR3 in amino acids: CASSAPGTGGGYTF. CDR3 DNA sequence: TGCGCCAGCAGCGCCCCCGGGACAGGGGGAGGCTACACCTTC.

The chain combines TRBV11-1 with TRBJ1-3; weak D call: TRBD1 (6 bases). Germline V gene sequence: CDR1 SGHAT, CDR2 FQDESV (reference sequence). V was pared by 5 bases and J by 2 bases, with 16 bases between. This CDR3 contains 16 residues. The CDR3 nucleotides are TGTGCCAGCAGCGACCGCAGTCAGGGGACTGGAAACACCATATATTTT. Translated: CASSDRSQGTGNTIYF.

V usage is TRBV19 and J usage is TRBJ2-1; 8 bases match TRBD2. CDR1 and CDR2 (germline): LNHDA, SQIVND (reference sequence). This CDR3 comprises 14 residues. The V gene end was trimmed by 9 bases and the J gene end by 6 bases; junction bases not matched to a gene: 10. CDR3 in DNA: TGTGCCAGCGGGAGGGCCTTATCTGGCAATGAGCAGTTCTTC. Translation: CASGRALSGNEQFF.

The chain is built from TRBV29-1 and TRBJ1-1; weak D call: TRBD1 (5 bases). Per the germline V gene, CDR1 is SQVTM and CDR2 is ANQGSEA. The CDR3 spans 12 residues. V shed 6 bases and J shed 11 bases, with 19 bases lying between them. The CDR3: CSVEKDRGEAFF. CDR3 coding DNA: TGCAGCGTCGAGAAAGATAGGGGAGAGGCTTTCTTT.

The rearrangement joins TRBV15 to TRBJ1-1, with a possible D match to TRBD1 (5 bases). CDR3 length: 16 residues. V was pared by 1 base and J by 8 bases, with 20 bases between. Germline loops: CDR1 LNHNV, CDR2 YYDKDF (reference sequence). As DNA, the CDR3 is TGTGCCACCAGCAGAGTGGGGCGGGGCCCGAGGGCCGAAGCTTTCTTT. Translating it yields CATSRVGRGPRAEAFF.

The chain links TRBV14 to TRBJ1-4; no definite D call. Trimming pared 1 base from V and 6 bases from J, leaving 9 bases between. The V gene's germline CDR1 is SGHDN and CDR2 FVKESK. The length of the CDR3 is 14 residues. CDR3 in amino acids: CASSQGQVHEKLFF. Written as DNA, the CDR3 is TGTGCCAGCAGCCAAGGGCAGGTTCATGAAAAACTGTTTTTT.

Many counts were recorded for this clonotype. V is TRBV6-1 and J is TRBJ2-1; 13 bases map to TRBD2. Trimming removed 7 bases from V and 5 bases from J; junction bases left unmatched: 8. The CDR3 is 16 amino acids. Per germline, CDR1 MNHNS and CDR2 SASEGT. This CDR3 is CASTARGLAGNNEQFF. The CDR3 nucleotides read TGTGCCAGCACCGCAAGGGGACTAGCGGGGAACAATGAGCAGTTCTTC.

This clonotype was seen a handful of times. The chain combines TRBV10-3 with TRBJ2-7, with TRBD2 matching 10 bases. Germline-derived CDR1 and CDR2 are ENHRY and SYGVKD. J gave up 0 bases and V 10 bases, and 6 bases lay outside the gene matches. The CDR3 has 14 residues. CDR3 nucleotide sequence: TGTGCCAGCCAGAGGACTAGCGGCTCCTACGAGCAGTACTTC. It encodes CASQRTSGSYEQYF.

V usage is TRBV19 and J usage is TRBJ2-2; D is unresolved. Germline V gene sequence: CDR1 LNHDA, CDR2 SQIVND (reference sequence). This CDR3 comprises 12 residues. Trimming left V 8 bases short and J 6 bases short, with 10 bases between. CDR3: CASRLHSGELFF. In DNA, the CDR3 is TGTGCCAGTCGATTGCATTCCGGGGAGCTGTTTTTT.

The chain joins TRBV10-3 to TRBJ1-1; TRBD1 matches 7 bases. Germline assignment: CDR1 ENHRY and CDR2 SYGVKD. Unmatched junction bases numbered 8, after V lost 2 bases and J lost 11 bases. This CDR3 has 13 amino acids. The CDR3: CAISESRQGAAFF. The CDR3 DNA reads TGTGCCATCAGTGAGAGCCGACAGGGAGCCGCTTTCTTT.

The V and J genes are TRBV5-1 and TRBJ2-7; D possibly matches TRBD1 or TRBD2 (5 bases each). Looked up from germline, CDR1 is SGHRS and CDR2 is YFSETQ. This CDR3 has 15 amino acids. The ends were cut back, 0 bases at V and 2 bases at J, with 12 bases in the middle. Here the CDR3 reads CASSLGAGAAYEQYF. The CDR3 nucleotides read TGCGCCAGCAGCTTGGGGGCCGGGGCGGCCTACGAGCAGTACTTC.

Here the CDR3 reads CSAKRQGSGYTF. DNA of the CDR3: TGCAGTGCTAAACGACAGGGTTCTGGCTACACCTTC. The chain joins TRBV20-1 to TRBJ1-2; 7 nucleotides agree with TRBD1. This CDR3 has 12 residues. Per germline, CDR1 DFQATT and CDR2 SNEGSKA (reference sequence). The trim removed 4 bases at V and 7 bases at J, leaving 6 bases unmatched.

The rearrangement uses TRBV7-6 and TRBJ2-5; D uncertain. Trimming removed 5 bases at V and 4 bases at J, with 8 bases between. The germline V gene has CDR1 SGHVS and CDR2 FNYEAQ. This CDR3 region has 12 residues. CDR3 bases: TGTGCCAGCAGCCGAGGTGTAGAGACCCAGTACTTC. Its translation is CASSRGVETQYF. Using reference TRBV7-6 and TRBJ2-5 for the parts outside the CDR3, the full variable domain is GAGVSQSPRYKVTKRGQDVALRCDPISGHVSLYWYRQALGQGPEFLTYFNYEAQQDKSGLPNDRFSAERPEGSISTLTIQRTEQRDSAMYRCASSRGVETQYFGPGTRLLVL.

This rearrangement joins TRBV2 to TRBJ1-1, with D tentatively TRBD1 (6 bases). V lost 6 bases and J lost 8, with 13 bases in between. The CDR3 spans 12 residues. Germline V gene sequence: CDR1 SNHLY, CDR2 FYNNEI. The DNA for the CDR3 is TGTGCCAGCAGCCTCACGGACAGAGAAGCTTTCTTT. This gives the protein CASSLTDREAFF.

This clonotype was seen many times. At one end, the junction sequence differs from germline, possibly due to a read error. The chain employs TRBV7-9 and TRBJ2-2; no clear D gene. Germline assignment: CDR1 SEHNR and CDR2 FQNEAQ (reference sequence). This CDR3 is 10 amino acids long. For the CDR3, the DNA is TGTGCCAGCAGCTTAGCCGAGCGGTTTTTT. It encodes CASSLAERFF.

This chain connects TRBV29-1 to TRBJ2-7; maybe TRBD2 (6 bases). In germline, CDR1 is SQVTM, CDR2 ANQGSEA. The CDR3 totals 13 residues. The V and J ends lost 3 bases and 3 bases respectively, with 12 bases between them. The CDR3, as DNA: TGCAGCGTTGAGATTAGCGGAAACTACGAGCAGTACTTC. Its translation: CSVEISGNYEQYF.

The chain recombines TRBV10-1 with TRBJ2-3, with D maybe TRBD2 (5 bases). CDR1 is WNHNN, CDR2 SYGVQD, per germline (reference sequence). The CDR3 extends over 14 amino acids. The V gene lost 4 bases and the J gene lost 5 bases, with 13 bases spanning the gap. The CDR3: CASSGTQTKDTQYF. CDR3 DNA sequence: TGCGCCAGCAGTGGGACTCAAACCAAAGATACGCAGTATTTT.

V gene TRBV29-1 combines with J gene TRBJ2-1; 7 bases line up with TRBD1. The CDR3 is made up of 12 amino acids. V was clipped by 3 bases and J by 5 bases; unmatched bases: 1. Germline CDR1 and CDR2: SQVTM and ANQGSEA. CDR3 loop: CSVDGTDNEQFF. CDR3 sequence (DNA): TGCAGCGTTGATGGGACAGACAATGAGCAGTTCTTC.

For the CDR3, the DNA is TGTGCCAGCAGCCGAAGGTGGGCGGTGGAGGGCTACACCTTC. Amino acid sequence: CASSRRWAVEGYTF. The chain employs TRBV7-2 and TRBJ1-2; D unresolved. CDR3 length: 14 amino acids. Germline assignment: CDR1 SGHTA and CDR2 FQGNSA. V was shortened by 5 bases and J by 8 bases, with 18 bases between the two germline ends.

Regarding this clonotype: Lacking the conserved final phenylalanine or tryptophan, this CDR3 likely reflects a read error. The chain has TRBV20-1 and TRBJ2-3; TRBD2 agrees at 11 bases. Trimming at V came to 3 bases and at J to 3 bases, leaving 5 bases not matched to a gene. The CDR3 covers 15 residues. Germline CDR1 reads DFQATT; CDR2 reads SNEGSKA (reference sequence). The CDR3 region is CSARVAGGPTDTQYI. The CDR3 DNA reads TGCAGTGCTAGGGTAGCGGGAGGGCCAACAGATACGCAGTATATT.

The chain uses TRBV7-9 and TRBJ1-1; 7 nucleotides agree with TRBD1. J lost 0 bases, V lost 5 bases, and 6 bases had no gene match. Germline V gene sequence: CDR1 SEHNR, CDR2 FQNEAQ (reference sequence). CDR3 length: 15 amino acids. CDR3 DNA: TGTGCCAGCAGCCCGGGACAGACGATGAACACTGAAGCTTTCTTT. Its translation is CASSPGQTMNTEAFF.